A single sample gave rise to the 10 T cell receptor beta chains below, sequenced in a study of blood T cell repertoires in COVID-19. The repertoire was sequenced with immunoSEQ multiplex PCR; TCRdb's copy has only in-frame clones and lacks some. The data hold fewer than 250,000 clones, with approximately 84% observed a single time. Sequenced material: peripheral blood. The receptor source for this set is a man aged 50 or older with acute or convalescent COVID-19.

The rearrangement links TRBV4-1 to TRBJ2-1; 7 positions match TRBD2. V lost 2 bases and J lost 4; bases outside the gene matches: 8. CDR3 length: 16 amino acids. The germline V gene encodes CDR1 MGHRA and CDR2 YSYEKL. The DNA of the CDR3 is TGCGCCAGCAGCCAAATGAGAAGCGGGGATTACAATGAGCAGTTCTTC. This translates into CASSQMRSGDYNEQFF.

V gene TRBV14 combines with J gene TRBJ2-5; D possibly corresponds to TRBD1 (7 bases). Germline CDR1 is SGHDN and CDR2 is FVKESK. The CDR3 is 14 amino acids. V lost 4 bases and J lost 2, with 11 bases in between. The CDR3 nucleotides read TGTGCCAGCAGCCCCCCAGGGGGGCAAGAGACCCAGTACTTC. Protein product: CASSPPGGQETQYF.

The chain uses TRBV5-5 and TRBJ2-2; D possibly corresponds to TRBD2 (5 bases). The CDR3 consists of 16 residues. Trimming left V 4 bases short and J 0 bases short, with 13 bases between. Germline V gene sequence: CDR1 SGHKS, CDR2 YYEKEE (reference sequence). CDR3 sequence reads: CASSPSGGSNTGELFF. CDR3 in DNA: TGTGCCAGCAGCCCCAGTGGAGGTTCGAACACCGGGGAGCTGTTTTTT.

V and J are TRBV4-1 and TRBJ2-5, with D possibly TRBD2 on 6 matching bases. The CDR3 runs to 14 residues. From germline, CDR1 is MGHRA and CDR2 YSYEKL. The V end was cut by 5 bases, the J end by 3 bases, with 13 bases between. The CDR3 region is CASSKLGGEETQYF. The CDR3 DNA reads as TGCGCCAGCAGCAAGTTGGGGGGAGAAGAGACCCAGTACTTC.

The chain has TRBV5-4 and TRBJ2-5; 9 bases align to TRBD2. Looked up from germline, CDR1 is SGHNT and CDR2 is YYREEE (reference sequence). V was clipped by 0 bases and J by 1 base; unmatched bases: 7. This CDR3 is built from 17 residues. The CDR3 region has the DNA TGTGCCAGCAGCTTGGGTCAAGCGGGAGGCCCCCAAGAGACCCAGTACTTC. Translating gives CASSLGQAGGPQETQYF.

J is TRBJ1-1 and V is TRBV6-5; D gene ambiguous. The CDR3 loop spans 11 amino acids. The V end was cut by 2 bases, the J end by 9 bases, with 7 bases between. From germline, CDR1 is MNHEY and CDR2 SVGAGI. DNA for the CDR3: TGTGCCAGCAGTTACGAGGCCAAAGCTTTCTTT. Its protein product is CASSYEAKAFF.

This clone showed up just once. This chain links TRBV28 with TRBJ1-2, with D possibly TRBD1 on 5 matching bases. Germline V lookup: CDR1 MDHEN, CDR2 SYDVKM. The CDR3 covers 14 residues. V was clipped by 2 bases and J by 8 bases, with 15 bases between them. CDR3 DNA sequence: TGTGCCAGCAGTTTACAGGGAAGTGGTTTCGGCTACACCTTC. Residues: CASSLQGSGFGYTF.

Written as DNA, the CDR3 is TGTGCCAGCAGCCCTCAGAGTCAGGGGTATTCACCCCTCCACTTT. Translation: CASSPQSQGYSPLHF. V and J are TRBV9 and TRBJ1-6; D possibly corresponds to TRBD1 (6 bases). V was shortened by 4 bases and J by 8 bases, with 16 bases between the two germline ends. The CDR3 extends over 15 amino acids. Germline CDR1 and CDR2: SGDLS and YYNGEE.

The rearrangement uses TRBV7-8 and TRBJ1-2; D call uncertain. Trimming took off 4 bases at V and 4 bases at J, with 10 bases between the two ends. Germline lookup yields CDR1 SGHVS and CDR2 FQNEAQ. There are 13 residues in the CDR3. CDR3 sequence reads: CASSSRVLYGYTF. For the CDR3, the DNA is TGTGCCAGCAGCTCTCGGGTACTCTATGGCTACACCTTC.

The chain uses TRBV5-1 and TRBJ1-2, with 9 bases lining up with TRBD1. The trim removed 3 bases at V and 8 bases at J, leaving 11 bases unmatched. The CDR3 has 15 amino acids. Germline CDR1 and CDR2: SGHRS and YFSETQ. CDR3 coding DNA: TGCGCCAGCAGCTCTAACTTGGGACAGGGAAAGGGCTACACCTTC. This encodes CASSSNLGQGKGYTF.